Following are 32 T cell receptor beta chains from one sample sequenced in a study of blood T cell repertoires in COVID-19. Measured with immunoSEQ multiplex PCR; TCRdb has only the in-frame clones, and not every one. The sample lists 65,000 to 90,000 clones; over 75% were seen once. Sequenced material: peripheral blood. The source of these receptors is a woman aged 18-35 years with acute or convalescent COVID-19.

The chain joins TRBV24-1 to TRBJ1-2; D call uncertain. V gave up 1 base and J gave up 5 bases, with 7 bases separating them. The germline V gene has CDR1 KGHDR and CDR2 SFDVKD. This CDR3 is built from 13 residues. CDR3 sequence reads: CATSDFGGYGYTF. DNA for the CDR3: TGTGCCACCAGTGATTTTGGAGGGTATGGCTACACCTTC.

The gene calls are TRBV6-2 or TRBV6-3 and TRBJ2-1; possible D gene TRBD2, 6 bases. Trimming removed 4 bases from V and 13 bases from J, with 14 bases in between. This CDR3 contains 12 residues. Germline CDR1 reads MNHEY; CDR2 reads SVGEGT. The CDR3, as DNA: TGTGCCAGCAGTTTAGGGACTCGACAACAGTTCTTC. This encodes CASSLGTRQQFF.

The gene calls are TRBV28 and TRBJ2-2; 10 bases line up with TRBD2. The V gene's germline CDR1 is MDHEN and CDR2 SYDVKM. CDR3 length: 16 amino acids. V lost 5 bases and J lost 6; bases outside the gene matches: 9. The CDR3 loop is CASSTLAGEGSGELFF. The CDR3 DNA reads as TGTGCCAGCAGTACCCTAGCGGGAGAGGGTTCCGGGGAGCTGTTTTTT.

The chain links TRBV30 to TRBJ1-5; TRBD1 matches 7 bases. After removal of 2 bases from V and 7 bases from J, the junction contained 11 bases not matched to a gene. There are 15 residues in the CDR3. CDR1 GTSNPN and CDR2 SVGIG come from the germline V gene (reference sequence). The CDR3 reads CAWSLPDRREQPQHF. CDR3 sequence (DNA): TGTGCCTGGAGTTTGCCGGACAGGCGGGAACAGCCCCAGCATTTT.

The J gene is TRBJ1-1, the V gene TRBV5-5, with D unclear. The CDR3 runs 16 residues. Germline V gives CDR1 SGHKS, CDR2 YYEKEE (reference sequence). V shed 2 bases and J shed 0 bases, with 14 bases lying between them. The CDR3 protein is CASSLILAAMNTEAFF. CDR3 DNA: TGTGCCAGCAGCTTAATTCTCGCGGCAATGAACACTGAAGCTTTCTTT.

The rearrangement links TRBV4-2 to TRBJ2-3, with 11 bases matching TRBD2. This CDR3 spans 17 amino acids. With V trimmed by 0 bases and J by 1 base, 3 bases remained unmatched. The germline CDR1 and CDR2 sequences are LGHNA and YNFKEQ. The CDR3 sequence is CASSQDVAGGGTDTQYF. As DNA, the CDR3 is TGTGCCAGCAGCCAAGATGTAGCGGGAGGGGGCACAGATACGCAGTATTTT.

V usage is TRBV27 and J usage is TRBJ1-1, with 7 bases identical to TRBD1. Germline V gives CDR1 MNHEY, CDR2 SMNVEV (reference sequence). Trimming removed 5 bases from V and 2 bases from J; junction bases left unmatched: 5. The CDR3 length is 14 residues. The CDR3 coding sequence is TGTGCCAGCAGTGCCGGGACAGAAAACACTGAAGCTTTCTTT. Residues: CASSAGTENTEAFF.

The gene calls are TRBV27 and TRBJ1-2, with TRBD1 matching 7 bases. The trim removed 4 bases at V and 0 bases at J, leaving 5 bases unmatched. CDR1 and CDR2 (germline): MNHEY, SMNVEV (reference sequence). The CDR3 runs 15 residues. The CDR3 nucleotides are TGTGCCAGCAGTTACCGGGGGACAGCTAACTATGGCTACACCTTC. The encoded protein is CASSYRGTANYGYTF.

This clone was seen a single time. J is TRBJ1-2 and V is TRBV6-5, with D perhaps matching TRBD1 (5 bases). The CDR3 contains 15 residues. The germline V gene encodes CDR1 MNHEY and CDR2 SVGAGI. Trimming removed 7 bases at V and 2 bases at J, with 17 bases between. This CDR3 reads CASNPLAGANYGYTF. The CDR3 DNA is TGTGCCAGCAACCCCTTGGCTGGGGCCAACTATGGCTACACCTTC.

The chain uses TRBV28 and TRBJ1-1, with D unclear. Trimming left V 5 bases short and J 7 bases short, with 8 bases between. The CDR3 runs to 11 residues. The germline V gene has CDR1 MDHEN and CDR2 SYDVKM. The DNA for the CDR3 is TGTGCCAGCAGTCATTCAGTTGAAGCTTTCTTT. Its translation is CASSHSVEAFF.

J is TRBJ1-1 and V is TRBV28; the D is unclear. The germline CDR1 and CDR2 sequences are MDHEN and SYDVKM. The V gene lost 2 bases and the J gene lost 9 bases, with 13 bases spanning the gap. The CDR3 extends over 13 amino acids. The CDR3 is CASSLAGYSQAFF. The CDR3 DNA reads as TGTGCCAGCAGTTTAGCGGGGTATAGCCAAGCTTTCTTT.

This chain connects TRBV6-1 to TRBJ1-2; 7 positions match TRBD1. With 1 base clipped from V and 9 bases from J, the junction kept 11 bases outside the gene matches. The CDR3 consists of 15 residues. CDR1 and CDR2 from the germline V gene are MNHNS and SASEGT. The CDR3 spells CASSEVSPSQGSYTF. The DNA for the CDR3 is TGTGCCAGCAGTGAAGTCAGCCCATCACAGGGGAGCTACACCTTC.

The chain carries TRBV3-1 (or the pseudogene TRBV3-2) and TRBJ1-1, with D possibly TRBD1 on 6 matching bases. This CDR3 comprises 13 residues. The V and J ends lost 4 bases and 11 bases respectively, with 17 bases between them. CDR1 is LGHDT and CDR2 is YNNKEL in the germline V gene (reference sequence). Written as DNA, the CDR3 is TGTGCCAGCAGCCCCAGGGACACAGGGTGGGCTTTCTTT. Residues: CASSPRDTGWAFF.

This chain connects TRBV15 to TRBJ2-3; 7 bases are shared with TRBD1. V was clipped by 1 base and J by 0 bases; unmatched bases: 4. The CDR3 extends over 16 amino acids. The germline V gene has CDR1 LNHNV and CDR2 YYDKDF (reference sequence). The CDR3 here is CATSRARGLSTDTQYF. CDR3 bases: TGTGCCACCAGCAGAGCTAGGGGGCTCAGCACAGATACGCAGTATTTT.

This clone was seen just once. This rearrangement joins TRBV4-1 to TRBJ1-4; TRBD1 aligns across 8 bases. The CDR3 covers 15 residues. Germline CDR1 and CDR2: MGHRA and YSYEKL. The V and J ends lost 5 bases and 6 bases, in that order; junction bases with no gene match: 8. The CDR3: CASSSWTGLDEKLFF. In nucleotides, the CDR3 is TGCGCCAGCAGCTCGTGGACAGGGTTGGATGAAAAACTGTTTTTT.

The chain carries TRBV30 and TRBJ2-2; TRBD1 aligns across 7 bases. Germline CDR1 reads GTSNPN; CDR2 reads SVGIG (reference sequence). V trimming: 0 bases; J trimming: 6 bases; junction bases outside the gene matches: 10. CDR3 length equals 16 residues. CDR3 in amino acids: CAWSVRGRGNSGELFF. CDR3 sequence (DNA): TGTGCCTGGAGTGTAAGGGGCAGGGGGAATTCCGGGGAGCTGTTTTTT.

The chain joins TRBV2 to TRBJ1-5; 11 bases fit TRBD1. J gave up 1 base and V 5 bases, and 7 bases lay outside the gene matches. The CDR3 sequence is 17 residues long. Germline CDR1 and CDR2: SNHLY and FYNNEI. The CDR3 DNA reads TGTGCCAGCAGTCGGGGGACAGGGGGTGAGAGCAATCAGCCCCAGCATTTT. Its protein is CASSRGTGGESNQPQHF. Using reference TRBV2 and TRBJ1-5 for the parts outside the CDR3, the full variable domain is EPEVTQTPSHQVTQMGQEVILRCVPISNHLYFYWYRQILGQKVEFLVSFYNNEISEKSEIFDDQFSVERPDGSNFTLKIRSTKLEDSAMYFCASSRGTGGESNQPQHFGDGTRLSIL.

The gene calls are TRBV6-1 and TRBJ1-2; the match to TRBD1 covers 9 bases. The V gene's germline CDR1 is MNHNS and CDR2 SASEGT. J lost 6 bases, V lost 0 bases, and 2 bases had no gene match. The CDR3 runs to 14 residues. The CDR3 DNA reads TGTGCCAGCAGTGAAGCCTACAGGGGGCATGGCTACACCTTC. It yields the protein CASSEAYRGHGYTF.

The gene calls are TRBV11-2 and TRBJ1-1, with 8 bases identical to TRBD1. V shed 3 bases and J 2 bases; nucleotides not matched to a gene: 5. The germline V gene encodes CDR1 SGHAT and CDR2 FQNNGV. The CDR3 is 15 residues long. CDR3 amino acids: CASSFRQGLNTEAFF. The CDR3 DNA is TGTGCCAGCAGCTTCCGACAGGGGCTTAACACTGAAGCTTTCTTT.

This chain links TRBV12-3 or TRBV12-4 with TRBJ2-1; D perhaps matches TRBD2 (6 bases). The CDR3 is 13 residues long. The V end was cut by 3 bases, the J end by 10 bases, with 13 bases between. The CDR3 sequence: CASSFSQGLEQFF. As DNA, the CDR3 is TGTGCCAGCAGTTTCTCCCAGGGACTCGAGCAGTTCTTC.

The V gene is TRBV5-5, the J gene TRBJ2-1; 10 positions match TRBD2. This CDR3 has 20 amino acids. V gave up 3 bases and J gave up 5 bases; unmatched junction bases: 20. Germline CDR1 is SGHKS and CDR2 is YYEKEE (reference sequence). The CDR3 region is CASSSPGLATTRPNNNEQFF. The CDR3 DNA reads TGTGCCAGCAGCTCACCGGGACTAGCGACAACCCGACCTAACAACAATGAGCAGTTCTTC.

The gene calls are TRBV11-2 and TRBJ1-5; no clear D gene. This CDR3 spans 14 amino acids. The V gene lost 1 base and the J gene lost 3 bases, with 7 bases spanning the gap. The germline V gene encodes CDR1 SGHAT and CDR2 FQNNGV. CDR3 region: CASSLGGVNQPQHF. The DNA of the CDR3 is TGTGCCAGCAGCTTAGGTGGAGTCAATCAGCCCCAGCATTTT.

This clone was seen only a few times. The J gene is TRBJ1-4, the V gene TRBV3-1 (or the pseudogene TRBV3-2); TRBD1 is a possible D gene (6 bases). Germline CDR1 reads LGHDT; CDR2 reads YNNKEL (reference sequence). The CDR3 consists of 16 residues. Trimming removed 4 bases at V and 5 bases at J, with 17 bases between. The CDR3 loop reads CASSPGNRVGNEKLFF. The CDR3 bases are TGTGCCAGCAGCCCCGGAAACAGGGTAGGGAATGAAAAACTGTTTTTT.

The chain uses TRBV19 and TRBJ2-7, with 8 bases that match TRBD1. The CDR3 runs 15 residues. V lost 3 bases, J lost 1 base, and 5 bases stayed unmatched. Looked up from germline, CDR1 is LNHDA and CDR2 is SQIVND (reference sequence). The DNA for the CDR3 is TGTGCCAGTAGTATGGGGACAGGACCATCCTACGAGCAGTACTTC. Translated: CASSMGTGPSYEQYF. The full variable domain, rest sourced from reference TRBV19 and TRBJ2-7, is DGGITQSPKYLFRKEGQNVTLSCEQNLNHDAMYWYRQDPGQGLRLIYYSQIVNDFQKGDIAEGYSVSREKKESFPLTVTSAQKNPTAFYLCASSMGTGPSYEQYFGPGTRLTVT.

The J gene is TRBJ1-6, the V gene TRBV14; D ambiguous. The CDR3 has 15 residues. V was shortened by 4 bases and J by 7 bases, with 14 bases between the two germline ends. Germline values: CDR1 SGHDN, CDR2 FVKESK. CDR3 nucleotides: TGTGCCAGCAGCCGTGGTCTCGGGTACAATTCACCCCTCCACTTT. Protein sequence: CASSRGLGYNSPLHF.

The V and J genes are TRBV30 and TRBJ1-1; D is unresolved. Germline V CDR1 and CDR2: GTSNPN, SVGIG (reference sequence). Deletions cut 3 bases from V and 2 bases from J, with 10 bases between. The CDR3 is made up of 13 amino acids. CDR3 in DNA: TGTGCCTGGAGAACATCATTAAACACTGAAGCTTTCTTT. As protein: CAWRTSLNTEAFF.

The chain couples TRBV6-2 or TRBV6-3 to TRBJ1-2, with D possibly matching TRBD1 (5 bases). Germline V gives CDR1 MNHEY, CDR2 SVGEGT. V was trimmed by 5 bases and J by 0 bases, leaving 22 bases between them. The CDR3 totals 18 residues. CDR3 residues: CASSPRGEFNRPNYGYTF. DNA of the CDR3: TGTGCCAGCAGTCCACGGGGGGAGTTCAACAGACCTAACTATGGCTACACCTTC.

This chain links TRBV5-6 with TRBJ1-1; 7 nucleotides match TRBD1. Germline trimming cut 3 bases from V and 5 bases from J; bases unmatched to any gene: 7. Germline loops: CDR1 SGHDT, CDR2 YYEEEE. This CDR3 is 14 amino acids long. Here the CDR3 reads CASSWTGGGTEAFF. CDR3 DNA: TGTGCCAGCAGCTGGACAGGCGGGGGGACTGAAGCTTTCTTT.

V gene TRBV7-6 combines with J gene TRBJ1-4, with TRBD1 matching 7 bases. The germline gives CDR1 SGHVS, CDR2 FNYEAQ. The CDR3 runs to 15 residues. V shed 5 bases, J shed 3 bases, and the junction held 6 bases outside the gene matches. The CDR3 spells CASSATGVPNEKLFF. CDR3 nucleotide sequence: TGTGCCAGCAGCGCAACAGGGGTACCTAATGAAAAACTGTTTTTT.

The rearrangement links TRBV18 to TRBJ2-5; tentative D call: TRBD2 (5 bases). V lost 3 bases and J lost 5, with 16 bases in between. The CDR3 is made up of 15 amino acids. CDR1 KGHSH and CDR2 LQKENI come from the germline V gene. Written as DNA, the CDR3 is TGTGCCAGCTCACCCCCCGGTTGGGAGAGGGAGACCCAGTACTTC. Protein product: CASSPPGWERETQYF.

This rearrangement joins TRBV2 to TRBJ2-3; weak D call: TRBD1 (6 bases). The CDR3 covers 15 residues. The V and J ends lost 5 bases and 0 bases respectively, with 12 bases between them. Germline CDR1 and CDR2: SNHLY and FYNNEI. The CDR3 sequence is CASSSQGLSTDTQYF. The CDR3 DNA sequence: TGTGCCAGCAGTTCTCAGGGGCTTAGCACAGATACGCAGTATTTT.

The DNA of the CDR3 is TGTGCCAGCAGTGAACCTCAGGGAAACGGTCAGCCCCAGCATTTT. Translation: CASSEPQGNGQPQHF. The rearrangement links TRBV6-1 to TRBJ1-5; D possibly corresponds to TRBD1 (5 bases). The CDR3 consists of 15 residues. In germline, CDR1 is MNHNS, CDR2 SASEGT. V dropped 2 bases and J dropped 6 bases, with 14 bases sitting between them.